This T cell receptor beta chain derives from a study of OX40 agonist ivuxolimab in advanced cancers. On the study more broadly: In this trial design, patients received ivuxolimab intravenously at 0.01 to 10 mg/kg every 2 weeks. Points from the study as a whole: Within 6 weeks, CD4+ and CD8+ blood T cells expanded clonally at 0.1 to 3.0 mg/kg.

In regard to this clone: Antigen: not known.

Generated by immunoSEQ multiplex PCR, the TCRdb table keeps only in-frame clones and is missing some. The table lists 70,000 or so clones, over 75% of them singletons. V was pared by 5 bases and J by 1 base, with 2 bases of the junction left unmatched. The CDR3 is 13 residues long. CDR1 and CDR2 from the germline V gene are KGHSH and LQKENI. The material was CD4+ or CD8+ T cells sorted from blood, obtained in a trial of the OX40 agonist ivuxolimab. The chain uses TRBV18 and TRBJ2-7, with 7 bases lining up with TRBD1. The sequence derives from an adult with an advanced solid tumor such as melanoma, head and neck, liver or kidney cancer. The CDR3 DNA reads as TGTGCCAGCTCATCGGGACAGTCCTACGAGCAGTACTTC. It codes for CASSSGQSYEQYF.